This TCR beta chain was sequenced in a study of spatial heterogeneity in lung cancer. The V end lost 3 bases, the J end lost 4 bases, and 11 bases lay between the germline ends. In germline, CDR1 is DFQATT, CDR2 SNEGSKA (reference sequence). The CDR3 is 13 amino acids. Each CDR3 protein gets one entry after TCRdb re-called the 5' RACE reads with MiXCR. Among roughly 580 distinct CDR3 sequences listed, around 29% were seen once. Concerning this clonotype: Since it is a stray read in a library aimed at alpha chains, this beta chain has a size that is not meaningful.

Sample time point: sample taken at primary tumor resection. Sequencing was performed on whole RNA extracted from tumor and nontumor lung tissue, or from frozen PBMC, and the material was left unsorted. V gene TRBV20-1 combines with J gene TRBJ2-3; D call uncertain. The sequence came from a male donor with early-stage non-small cell lung cancer. The material sequenced was PBMCs, taken at surgery. CDR3 sequence (DNA): TGCAGTGCTAGTTCCGGAAGTGCAGATACGCAGTATTTT. Translation gives CSASSGSADTQYF.